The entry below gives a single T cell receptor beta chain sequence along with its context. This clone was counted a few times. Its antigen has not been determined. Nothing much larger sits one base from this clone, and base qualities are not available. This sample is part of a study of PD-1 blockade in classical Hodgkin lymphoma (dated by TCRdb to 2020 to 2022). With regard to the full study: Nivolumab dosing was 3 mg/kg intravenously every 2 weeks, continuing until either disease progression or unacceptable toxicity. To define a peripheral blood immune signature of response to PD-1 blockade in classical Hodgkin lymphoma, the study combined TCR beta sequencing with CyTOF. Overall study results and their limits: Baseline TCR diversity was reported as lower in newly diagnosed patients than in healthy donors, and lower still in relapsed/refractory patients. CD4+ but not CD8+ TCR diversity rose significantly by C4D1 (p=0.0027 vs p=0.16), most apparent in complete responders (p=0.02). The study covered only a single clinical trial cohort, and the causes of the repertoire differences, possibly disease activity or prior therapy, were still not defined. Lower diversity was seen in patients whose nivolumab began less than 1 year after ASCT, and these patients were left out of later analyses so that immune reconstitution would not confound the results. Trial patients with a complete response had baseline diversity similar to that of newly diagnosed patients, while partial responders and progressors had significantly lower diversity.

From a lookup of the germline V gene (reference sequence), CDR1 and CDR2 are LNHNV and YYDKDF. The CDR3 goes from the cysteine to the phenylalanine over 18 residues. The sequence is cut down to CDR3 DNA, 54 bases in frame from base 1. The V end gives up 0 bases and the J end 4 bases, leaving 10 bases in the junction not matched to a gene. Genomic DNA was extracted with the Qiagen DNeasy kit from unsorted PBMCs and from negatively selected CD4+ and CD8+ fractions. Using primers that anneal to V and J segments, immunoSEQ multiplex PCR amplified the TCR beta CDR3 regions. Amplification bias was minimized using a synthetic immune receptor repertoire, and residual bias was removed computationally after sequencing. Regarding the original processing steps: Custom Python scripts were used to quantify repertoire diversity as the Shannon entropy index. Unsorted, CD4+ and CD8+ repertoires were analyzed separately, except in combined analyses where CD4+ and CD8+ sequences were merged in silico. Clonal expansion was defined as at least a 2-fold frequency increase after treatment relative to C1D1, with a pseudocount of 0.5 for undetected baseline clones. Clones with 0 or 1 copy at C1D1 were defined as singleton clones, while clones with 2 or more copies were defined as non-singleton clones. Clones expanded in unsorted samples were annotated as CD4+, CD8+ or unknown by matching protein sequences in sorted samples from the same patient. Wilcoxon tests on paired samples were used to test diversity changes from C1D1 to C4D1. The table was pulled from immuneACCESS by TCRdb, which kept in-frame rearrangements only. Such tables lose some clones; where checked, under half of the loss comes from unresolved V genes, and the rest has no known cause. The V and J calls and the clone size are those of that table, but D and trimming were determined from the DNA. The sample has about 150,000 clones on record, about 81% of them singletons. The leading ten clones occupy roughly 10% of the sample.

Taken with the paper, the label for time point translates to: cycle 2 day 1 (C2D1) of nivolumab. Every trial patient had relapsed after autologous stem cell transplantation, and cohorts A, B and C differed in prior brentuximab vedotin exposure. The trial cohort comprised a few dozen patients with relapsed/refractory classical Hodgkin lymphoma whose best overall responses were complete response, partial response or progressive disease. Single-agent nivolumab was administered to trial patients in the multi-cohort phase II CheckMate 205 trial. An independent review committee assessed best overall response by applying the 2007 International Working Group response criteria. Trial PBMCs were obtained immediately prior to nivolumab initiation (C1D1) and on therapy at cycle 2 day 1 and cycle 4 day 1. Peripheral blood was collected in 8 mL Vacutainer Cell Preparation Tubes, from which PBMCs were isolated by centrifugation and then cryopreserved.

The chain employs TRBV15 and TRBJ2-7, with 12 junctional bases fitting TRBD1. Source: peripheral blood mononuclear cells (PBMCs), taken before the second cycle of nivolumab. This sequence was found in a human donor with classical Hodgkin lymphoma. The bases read TGTGCCACCAGCAGAGATCTTTCCGGGACAGGGGGCTCTTACGAGCAGTACTTC. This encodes CATSRDLSGTGGSYEQYF.